The T cell receptor beta chain described here comes from a study of immune cell composition in non-small cell lung cancer. Study context: Most cases were lung adenocarcinoma or squamous cell carcinoma.

As concerns this clone: Its antigen is as yet unknown.

This table comes from immunoSEQ multiplex PCR, and its TCRdb copy is limited to in-frame clones, with some not included. This table has 4,700 or so clones, roughly 70% appearing once. The germline gives CDR1 DFQATT, CDR2 SNEGSKA (reference sequence). This CDR3 has 11 amino acids. Regarding the study as a whole: Squamous lung tumours showed higher top 10 clone scores and clonality than adenocarcinomas. Tumour-associated clones >0.5% occurred in about a third of adenocarcinomas, approximately 79% of squamous.

This receptor was taken from a human donor with non-small cell lung cancer. The chain is built from TRBV20-1 and TRBJ2-1, with 8 nucleotides matching TRBD2. The sequenced material came from lung tumor tissue. This CDR3 reads CGSGRIDEQFF. In nucleotides, the CDR3 is TGCGGGAGCGGGAGAATCGATGAGCAGTTCTTC.